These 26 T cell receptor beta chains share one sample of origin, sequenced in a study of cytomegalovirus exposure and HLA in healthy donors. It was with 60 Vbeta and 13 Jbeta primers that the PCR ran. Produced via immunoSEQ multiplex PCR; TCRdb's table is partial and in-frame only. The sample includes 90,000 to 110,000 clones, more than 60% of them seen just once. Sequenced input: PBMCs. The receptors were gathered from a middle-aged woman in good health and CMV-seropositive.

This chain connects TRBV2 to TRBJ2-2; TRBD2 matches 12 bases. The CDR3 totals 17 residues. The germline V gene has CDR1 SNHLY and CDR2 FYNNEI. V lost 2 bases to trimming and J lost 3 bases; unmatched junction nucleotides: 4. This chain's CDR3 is CASSELAGGPYTGELFF. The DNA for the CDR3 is TGTGCCAGCAGTGAACTAGCGGGGGGGCCTTACACCGGGGAGCTGTTTTTT.

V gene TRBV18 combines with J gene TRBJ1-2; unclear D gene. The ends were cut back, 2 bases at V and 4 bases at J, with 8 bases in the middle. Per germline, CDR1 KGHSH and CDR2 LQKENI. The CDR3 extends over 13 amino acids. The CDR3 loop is CASSPGPRYGYTF. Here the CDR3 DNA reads TGTGCCAGCTCACCAGGCCCCCGCTATGGCTACACCTTC.

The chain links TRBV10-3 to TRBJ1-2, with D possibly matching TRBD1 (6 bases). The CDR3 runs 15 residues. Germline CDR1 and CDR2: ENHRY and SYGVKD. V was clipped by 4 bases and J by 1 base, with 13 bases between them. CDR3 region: CAISGRDNRNYGYTF. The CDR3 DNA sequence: TGTGCCATCAGTGGCCGGGACAACCGTAACTATGGCTACACCTTC.

CDR3 loop: CASSLRGGAGNGNSPLHF. CDR3 nucleotide sequence: TGTGCCAGCAGTTTACGGGGGGGGGCAGGAAATGGGAATTCACCCCTCCACTTT. The chain is built from TRBV28 and TRBJ1-6; perhaps TRBD1 as D (6 bases). V was shortened by 2 bases and J by 7 bases, with 21 bases between the two germline ends. The CDR3 runs to 18 residues. Germline lookup yields CDR1 MDHEN and CDR2 SYDVKM.

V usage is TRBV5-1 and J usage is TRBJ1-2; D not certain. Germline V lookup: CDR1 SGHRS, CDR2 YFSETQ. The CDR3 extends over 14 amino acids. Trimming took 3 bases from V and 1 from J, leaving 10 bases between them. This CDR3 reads CASSSLRDNYGYTF. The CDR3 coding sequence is TGCGCCAGCAGCTCCCTGAGGGATAACTATGGCTACACCTTC.

CDR3 sequence (DNA): TGTGCCAGCTCACCGGTACAAAACAATGAGCAGTTCTTC. This gives the protein CASSPVQNNEQFF. This rearrangement joins TRBV18 to TRBJ2-1; D is ambiguous. CDR1 is KGHSH, CDR2 LQKENI, per germline. CDR3 length: 13 amino acids. Deletions cut 3 bases from V and 5 bases from J, with 8 bases between.

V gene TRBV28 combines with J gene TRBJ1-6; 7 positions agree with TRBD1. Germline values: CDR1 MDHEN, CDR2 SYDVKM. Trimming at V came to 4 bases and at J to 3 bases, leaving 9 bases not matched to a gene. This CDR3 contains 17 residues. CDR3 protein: CASSSPEGAFYNSPLHF. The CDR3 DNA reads TGTGCCAGCAGTTCCCCCGAGGGGGCCTTCTATAATTCACCCCTCCACTTT.

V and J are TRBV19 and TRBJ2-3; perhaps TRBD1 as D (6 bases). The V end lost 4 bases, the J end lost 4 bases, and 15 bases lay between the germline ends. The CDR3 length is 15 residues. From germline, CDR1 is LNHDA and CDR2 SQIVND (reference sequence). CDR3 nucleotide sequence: TGTGCCAGTAGTACCCTACAGGGTGCACCAGATACGCAGTATTTT. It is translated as CASSTLQGAPDTQYF.

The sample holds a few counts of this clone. The CDR3 here is CASSLASTGAEAFF. DNA for the CDR3: TGTGCCAGCAGCTTAGCATCGACAGGGGCTGAAGCTTTCTTT. V gene TRBV7-9 combines with J gene TRBJ1-1; 8 bases line up with TRBD1. Germline values: CDR1 SEHNR, CDR2 FQNEAQ (reference sequence). V gave up 0 bases and J gave up 6 bases; unmatched junction bases: 3. This CDR3 has 14 amino acids.

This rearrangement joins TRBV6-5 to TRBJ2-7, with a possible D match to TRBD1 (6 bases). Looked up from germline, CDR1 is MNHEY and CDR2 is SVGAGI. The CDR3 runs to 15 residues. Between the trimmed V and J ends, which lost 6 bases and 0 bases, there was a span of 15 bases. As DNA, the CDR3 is TGTGCCAGCAGGAAACTCTACAGGGCCTCCTACGAGCAGTACTTC. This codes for CASRKLYRASYEQYF.

CDR3 residues: CASSQDPSSGGAYEQYF. The CDR3 coding sequence is TGTGCCAGCAGCCAAGACCCATCTAGCGGGGGGGCCTACGAGCAGTACTTC. The chain employs TRBV4-2 and TRBJ2-7; 12 bases fit TRBD2. The CDR3 is made up of 17 amino acids. Looked up from germline, CDR1 is LGHNA and CDR2 is YNFKEQ. V trimming: 0 bases; J trimming: 2 bases; junction bases outside the gene matches: 5.

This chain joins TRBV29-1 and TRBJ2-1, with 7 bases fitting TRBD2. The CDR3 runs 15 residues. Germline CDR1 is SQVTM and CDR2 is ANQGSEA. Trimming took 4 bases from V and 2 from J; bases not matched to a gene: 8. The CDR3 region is CSVGRELRTYNEQFF. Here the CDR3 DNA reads TGCAGCGTTGGGCGGGAGTTGAGGACCTACAATGAGCAGTTCTTC.

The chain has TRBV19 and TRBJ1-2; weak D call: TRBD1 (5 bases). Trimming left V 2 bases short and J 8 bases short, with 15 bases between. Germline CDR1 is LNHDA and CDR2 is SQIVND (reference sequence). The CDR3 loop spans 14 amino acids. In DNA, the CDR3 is TGTGCCAGTAGTATAAAAGGGGCAGCGGGGGGCTACACCTTC. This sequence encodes CASSIKGAAGGYTF.

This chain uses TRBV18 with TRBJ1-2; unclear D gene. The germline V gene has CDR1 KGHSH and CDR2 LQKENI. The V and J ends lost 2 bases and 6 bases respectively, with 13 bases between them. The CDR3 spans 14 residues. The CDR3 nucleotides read TGTGCCAGCTCACCAAGACGGGATATAGATGGCTACACCTTC. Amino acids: CASSPRRDIDGYTF.

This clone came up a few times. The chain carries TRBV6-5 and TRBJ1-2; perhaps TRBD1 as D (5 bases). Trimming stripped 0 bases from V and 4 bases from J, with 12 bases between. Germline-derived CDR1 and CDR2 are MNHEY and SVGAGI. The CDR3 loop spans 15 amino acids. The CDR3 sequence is CASSYSLDRPYGYTF. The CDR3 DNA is TGTGCCAGCAGTTACTCGCTCGACAGACCCTATGGCTACACCTTC.

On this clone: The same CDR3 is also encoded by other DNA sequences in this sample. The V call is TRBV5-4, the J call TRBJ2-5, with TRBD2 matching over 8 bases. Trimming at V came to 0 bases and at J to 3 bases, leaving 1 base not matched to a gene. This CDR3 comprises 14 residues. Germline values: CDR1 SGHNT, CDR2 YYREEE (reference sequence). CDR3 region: CASSLGSGEETQYF. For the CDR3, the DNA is TGTGCCAGCAGCTTGGGTAGCGGGGAAGAGACCCAGTACTTC.

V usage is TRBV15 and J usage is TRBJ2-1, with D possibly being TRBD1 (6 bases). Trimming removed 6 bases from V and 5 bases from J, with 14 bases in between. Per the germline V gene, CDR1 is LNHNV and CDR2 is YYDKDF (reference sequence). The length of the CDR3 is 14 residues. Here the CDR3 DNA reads TGTGCCACCAGGGAGTCCGGACAGAACAATGAGCAGTTCTTC. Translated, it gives CATRESGQNNEQFF. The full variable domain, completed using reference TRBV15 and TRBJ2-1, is DAMVIQNPRYQVTQFGKPVTLSCSQTLNHNVMYWYQQKSSQAPKLLFHYYDKDFNNEADTPDNFQSRRPNTSFCFLDIRSPGLGDTAMYLCATRESGQNNEQFFGPGTRLTVL.

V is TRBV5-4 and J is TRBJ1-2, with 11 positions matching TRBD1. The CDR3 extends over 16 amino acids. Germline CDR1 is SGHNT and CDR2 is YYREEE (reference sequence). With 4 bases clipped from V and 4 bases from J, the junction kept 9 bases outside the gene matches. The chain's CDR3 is CASSPGTGGIVYGYTF. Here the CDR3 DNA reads TGTGCCAGCAGCCCCGGGACAGGGGGAATAGTCTATGGCTACACCTTC.

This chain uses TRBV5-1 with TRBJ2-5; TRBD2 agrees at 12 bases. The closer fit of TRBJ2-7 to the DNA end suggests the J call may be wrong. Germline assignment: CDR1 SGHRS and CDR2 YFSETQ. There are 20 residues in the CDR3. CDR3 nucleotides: TGCGCCAGCAGCCAAAATATACTAGCGGGGGGTCTAGTTAGCTCCTACGAGCAGTACTTC. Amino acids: CASSQNILAGGLVSSYEQYF.

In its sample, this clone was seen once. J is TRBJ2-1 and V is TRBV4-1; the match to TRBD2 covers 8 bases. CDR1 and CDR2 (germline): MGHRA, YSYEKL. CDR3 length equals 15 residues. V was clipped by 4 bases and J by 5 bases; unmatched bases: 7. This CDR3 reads CASSPLAGIHNEQFF. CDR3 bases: TGCGCCAGCAGCCCTTTAGCGGGAATACACAATGAGCAGTTCTTC.

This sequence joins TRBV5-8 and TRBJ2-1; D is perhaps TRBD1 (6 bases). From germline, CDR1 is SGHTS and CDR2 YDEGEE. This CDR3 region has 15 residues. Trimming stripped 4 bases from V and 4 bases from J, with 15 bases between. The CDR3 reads CASSPIRDKYNEQFF. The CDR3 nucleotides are TGTGCCAGCAGCCCGATCCGGGACAAATACAATGAGCAGTTCTTC.

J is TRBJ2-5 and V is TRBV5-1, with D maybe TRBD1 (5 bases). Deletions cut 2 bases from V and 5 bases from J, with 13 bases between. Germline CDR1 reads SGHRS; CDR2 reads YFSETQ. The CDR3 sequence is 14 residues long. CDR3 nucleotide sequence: TGCGCCAGCAGCTTACGTCAGGGCGCGGAGACCCAGTACTTC. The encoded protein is CASSLRQGAETQYF.

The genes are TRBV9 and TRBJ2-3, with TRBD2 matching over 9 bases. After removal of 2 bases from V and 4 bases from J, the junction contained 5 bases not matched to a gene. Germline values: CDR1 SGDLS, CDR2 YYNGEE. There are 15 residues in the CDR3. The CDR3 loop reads CASSVGGRVPDTQYF. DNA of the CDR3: TGTGCCAGCAGCGTGGGCGGGAGGGTCCCAGATACGCAGTATTTT.

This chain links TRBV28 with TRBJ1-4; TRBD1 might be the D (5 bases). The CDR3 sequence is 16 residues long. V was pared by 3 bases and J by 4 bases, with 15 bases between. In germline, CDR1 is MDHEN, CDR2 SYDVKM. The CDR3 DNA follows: TGTGCCAGCAGTTTTAGTTTAGAAGGGGTTAATGAAAAACTGTTTTTT. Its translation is CASSFSLEGVNEKLFF.

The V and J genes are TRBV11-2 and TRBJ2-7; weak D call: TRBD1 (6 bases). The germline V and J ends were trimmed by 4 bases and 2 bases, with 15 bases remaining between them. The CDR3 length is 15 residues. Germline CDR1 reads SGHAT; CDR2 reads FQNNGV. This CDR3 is CASSSLRDTAYEQYF. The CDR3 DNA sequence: TGTGCCAGCAGCTCGCTCCGGGACACAGCCTACGAGCAGTACTTC. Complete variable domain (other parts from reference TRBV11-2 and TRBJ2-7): EAGVAQSPRYKIIEKRQSVAFWCNPISGHATLYWYQQILGQGPKLLIQFQNNGVVDDSQLPKDRFSAERLKGVDSTLKIQPAKLEDSAVYLCASSSLRDTAYEQYFGPGTRLTVT.

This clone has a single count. The CDR3, as DNA: TGCGCCAGCAGTCCTGGGACAGGGGGCGGCACTGAAGCTTTCTTT. The encoded protein is CASSPGTGGGTEAFF. The V and J genes are TRBV5-1 and TRBJ1-1; 12 bases fit TRBD1. CDR1 and CDR2 from the germline V gene are SGHRS and YFSETQ. V dropped 5 bases and J dropped 4; count of bases not matched to a gene: 6. This CDR3 spans 15 amino acids.